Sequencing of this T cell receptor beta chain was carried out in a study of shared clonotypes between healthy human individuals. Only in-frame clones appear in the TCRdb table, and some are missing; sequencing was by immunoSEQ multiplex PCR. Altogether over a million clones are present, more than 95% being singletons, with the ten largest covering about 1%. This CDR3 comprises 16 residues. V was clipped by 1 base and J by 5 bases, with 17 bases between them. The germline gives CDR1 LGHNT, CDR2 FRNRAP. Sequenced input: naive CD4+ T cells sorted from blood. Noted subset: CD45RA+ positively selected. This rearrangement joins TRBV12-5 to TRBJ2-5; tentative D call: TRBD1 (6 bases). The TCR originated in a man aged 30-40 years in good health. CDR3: CASGLGRAGDGETQYF. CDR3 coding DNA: TGTGCTAGTGGTTTGGGAAGGGCAGGGGATGGGGAGACCCAGTACTTC. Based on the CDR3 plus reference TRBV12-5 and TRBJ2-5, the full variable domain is DARVTQTPRHKVTEMGQEVTMRCQPILGHNTVFWYRQTMMQGLELLAYFRNRAPLDDSGMPKDRFSAEMPDATLATLKIQPSEPRDSAVYFCASGLGRAGDGETQYFGPGTRLLVL.